One and the same sample provided the 13 T cell receptor beta chains below, sequenced in a study of identical twins. TCRdb passed the 5' RACE reads through MiXCR, listing each CDR3 protein once. The repertoire holds about 210,000 distinct CDR3 sequences, with roughly a tenth as singletons. The sample comprised memory (CD45RO+) T cells sorted from blood. Receptor source: a woman aged 18-29 years in good health.

This clonotype was counted between two and nine times. The chain is built from TRBV24-1 and TRBJ2-3; 8 nucleotides agree with TRBD1. Trimming removed 4 bases from V and 0 bases from J; junction bases left unmatched: 5. Germline V gene data show CDR1 as KGHDR and CDR2 as SFDVKD. There are 16 residues in the CDR3. The CDR3 nucleotides are TGTGCCACCAGTGACCCAGGGGGCGCAAGCACAGATACGCAGTATTTT. Its protein product is CATSDPGGASTDTQYF.

This clonotype occurred many times. V and J are TRBV6-5 and TRBJ1-1; the match to TRBD1 covers 8 bases. CDR1 is MNHEY and CDR2 is SVGAGI in the germline V gene. The CDR3 covers 13 residues. V was pared by 0 bases and J by 8 bases, with 2 bases of the junction left unmatched. The CDR3 DNA follows: TGTGCCAGCAGTTACTCGAGGGACAGGGAAGCTTTCTTT. Translating it yields CASSYSRDREAFF.

The table lists this clonotype with a few counts. The chain has TRBV7-9 and TRBJ1-3; D remains ambiguous. V was pared by 4 bases and J by 0 bases, with 10 bases between. Germline CDR1 reads SEHNR; CDR2 reads FQNEAQ (reference sequence). The CDR3 is 15 residues long. This chain's CDR3 is CASSSDGGSGNTIYF. The CDR3 coding sequence is TGTGCCAGCAGCTCTGACGGCGGCTCTGGAAACACCATATATTTT.

The V and J genes are TRBV10-3 and TRBJ2-5, with TRBD2 as a possible D gene (5 bases). V lost 4 bases and J 5 bases, leaving 17 bases between the germline ends. The V gene's germline CDR1 is ENHRY and CDR2 SYGVKD. CDR3 size: 15 residues. CDR3 amino acids: CAISGWTGGSETQYF. The CDR3 region has the DNA TGTGCCATCAGTGGATGGACTGGCGGGTCTGAGACCCAGTACTTC.

This clonotype was counted many times. The chain joins TRBV7-9 to TRBJ2-3; D may be TRBD2 (5 bases). Germline CDR1 and CDR2: SEHNR and FQNEAQ (reference sequence). The V end lost 1 base, the J end lost 6 bases, and 8 bases lay between the germline ends. CDR3 length: 13 amino acids. In nucleotides, the CDR3 is TGTGCCAGCAGCTTAGGAGGGTTGGATACGCAGTATTTT. It specifies CASSLGGLDTQYF.

This clonotype was picked up a small number of times. This chain uses TRBV20-1 with TRBJ1-2; D may be TRBD1 (5 bases). Deletions cut 7 bases from V and 2 bases from J, with 17 bases between. CDR1 is DFQATT, CDR2 SNEGSKA, per germline (reference sequence). This CDR3 comprises 14 residues. DNA for the CDR3: TGCAGTGTCCCCCCGCGGGGGGTAAACTATGGCTACACCTTC. Amino acid sequence: CSVPPRGVNYGYTF.

A note on this clonotype: Mismatch with germline at one junction end may stem from a read error. The rearrangement links TRBV4-2 to TRBJ1-1, with D maybe TRBD1 (5 bases). The CDR3 covers 14 residues. Germline CDR1 reads LGHNA; CDR2 reads YNFKEQ. Here the CDR3 DNA reads TGTGCCATCAGCGCGACGGGGGGGTTCACTGAAGCTTTCTTT. The encoded protein is CAISATGGFTEAFF.

This chain joins TRBV27 and TRBJ2-2; tentatively, D is TRBD1 (5 bases). V dropped 7 bases and J dropped 6 bases, with 21 bases sitting between them. Germline values: CDR1 MNHEY, CDR2 SMNVEV (reference sequence). The CDR3 extends over 16 amino acids. The CDR3 DNA is TGTGCCAGCAAATCCGATGGGGCGGACGTCTCCGGGGAGCTGTTTTTT. Protein product: CASKSDGADVSGELFF.

This clonotype was seen repeatedly, ten times or more. The chain carries TRBV7-2 and TRBJ2-5, with D maybe TRBD2 (6 bases). This CDR3 comprises 14 residues. V lost 6 bases and J lost 4, with 15 bases in between. Germline V gene sequence: CDR1 SGHTA, CDR2 FQGNSA. In DNA, the CDR3 is TGTGCCAGCAGGGTGTCCCGAGCGGGAGAGACCCAGTACTTC. It translates to CASRVSRAGETQYF. Together with reference TRBV7-2 and TRBJ2-5, the CDR3 gives the full variable domain: GAGVSQSPSNKVTEKGKDVELRCDPISGHTALYWYRQSLGQGLEFLIYFQGNSAPDKSGLPSDRFSAERTGGSVSTLTIQRTQQEDSAVYLCASRVSRAGETQYFGPGTRLLVL.

There are many counts of this clonotype. The V and J genes are TRBV10-2 and TRBJ2-1, with 10 bases matching TRBD2. Per the germline V gene, CDR1 is WSHSY and CDR2 is SAAADI. CDR3 length equals 13 residues. Trimming cost V 7 bases and J 8 bases; bases outside gene matches: 5. The CDR3 nucleotides read TGCGCCAGCATGCTAGCGGGGGAGGATGAGCAGTTCTTC. It encodes CASMLAGEDEQFF.

This clonotype was seen only a few times. The chain combines TRBV12-3 or TRBV12-4 with TRBJ2-1; TRBD2 is a possible D gene (6 bases). The CDR3 runs 12 residues. V lost 2 bases and J lost 10, with 9 bases in between. The DNA for the CDR3 is TGTGCCAGCAGTTTACTAGGAGGGGAGCAGTTCTTC. This sequence encodes CASSLLGGEQFF.

There are many counts of this clonotype. The chain couples TRBV7-3 to TRBJ2-5, with 9 bases that match TRBD2. Per the germline V gene, CDR1 is SGHTA and CDR2 is FQGTGA. Unmatched junction bases numbered 7, after V lost 0 bases and J lost 5 bases. The CDR3 extends over 16 amino acids. Here the CDR3 reads CASSLTYSGGSETQYF. The CDR3 DNA sequence: TGTGCCAGCAGCTTAACGTACAGCGGGGGGTCGGAGACCCAGTACTTC.

V gene TRBV12-3 or TRBV12-4 combines with J gene TRBJ1-1; D is perhaps TRBD1 (5 bases). The V gene lost 3 bases and the J gene lost 1 base, with 9 bases spanning the gap. The CDR3 sequence is 14 residues long. DNA for the CDR3: TGTGCCAGCAGTTTTGGGGCGGGGAACACTGAAGCTTTCTTT. As protein: CASSFGAGNTEAFF.